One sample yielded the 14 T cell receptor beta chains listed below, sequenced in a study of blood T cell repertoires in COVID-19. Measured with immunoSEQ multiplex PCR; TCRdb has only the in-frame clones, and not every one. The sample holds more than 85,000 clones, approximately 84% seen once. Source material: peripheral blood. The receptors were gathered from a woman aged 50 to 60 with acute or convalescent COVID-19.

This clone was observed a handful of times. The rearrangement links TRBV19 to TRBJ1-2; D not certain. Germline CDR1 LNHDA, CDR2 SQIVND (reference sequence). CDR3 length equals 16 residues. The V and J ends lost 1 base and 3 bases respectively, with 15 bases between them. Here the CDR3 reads CASSIARGPSDYGYTF. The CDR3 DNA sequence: TGTGCCAGTAGTATAGCCCGAGGGCCATCGGACTATGGCTACACCTTC.

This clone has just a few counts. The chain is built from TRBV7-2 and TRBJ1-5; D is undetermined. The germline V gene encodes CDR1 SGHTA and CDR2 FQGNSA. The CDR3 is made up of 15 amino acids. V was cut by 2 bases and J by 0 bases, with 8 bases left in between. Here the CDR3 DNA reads TGTGCCAGCAGCTTAAACATCAATAGCAATCAGCCCCAGCATTTT. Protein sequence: CASSLNINSNQPQHF.

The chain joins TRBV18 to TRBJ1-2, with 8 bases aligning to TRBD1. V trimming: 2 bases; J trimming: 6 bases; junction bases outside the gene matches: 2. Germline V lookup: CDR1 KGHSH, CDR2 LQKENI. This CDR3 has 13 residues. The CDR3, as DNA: TGTGCCAGCTCACCATCAGGGGGCGATGGCTACACCTTC. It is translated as CASSPSGGDGYTF.

CDR3 amino acids: CASSKGPASGRVRAFYQPQHF. For the CDR3, the DNA is TGTGCCAGCAGCAAAGGGCCCGCATCGGGCAGGGTCCGTGCATTTTATCAGCCCCAGCATTTT. V and J are TRBV21-1 and TRBJ1-5; the table's D gene call, TRBD1, was not cross checked with the DNA. TRBV21-1 is reported as a pseudogene. This CDR3 is 21 amino acids long.

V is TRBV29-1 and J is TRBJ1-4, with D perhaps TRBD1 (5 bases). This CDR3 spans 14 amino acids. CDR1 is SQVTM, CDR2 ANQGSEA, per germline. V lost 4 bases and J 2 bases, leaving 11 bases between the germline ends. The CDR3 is CSVAFRVTNEKLFF. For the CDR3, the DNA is TGCAGCGTTGCCTTCAGGGTTACTAATGAAAAACTGTTTTTT.

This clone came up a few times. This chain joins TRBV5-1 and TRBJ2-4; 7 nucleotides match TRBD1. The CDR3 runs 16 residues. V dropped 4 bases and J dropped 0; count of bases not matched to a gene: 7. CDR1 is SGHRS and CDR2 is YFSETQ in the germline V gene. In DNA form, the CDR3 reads TGCGCCAGCAGCCCAGGGACAGATCTAGCCAAAAACATTCAGTACTTC. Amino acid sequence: CASSPGTDLAKNIQYF.

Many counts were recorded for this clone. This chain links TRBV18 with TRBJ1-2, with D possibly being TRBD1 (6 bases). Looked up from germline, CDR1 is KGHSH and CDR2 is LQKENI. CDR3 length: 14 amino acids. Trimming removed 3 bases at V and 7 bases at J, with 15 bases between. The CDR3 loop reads CASSPEAQGSGYTF. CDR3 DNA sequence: TGTGCCAGCTCACCCGAGGCACAGGGAAGTGGCTACACCTTC.

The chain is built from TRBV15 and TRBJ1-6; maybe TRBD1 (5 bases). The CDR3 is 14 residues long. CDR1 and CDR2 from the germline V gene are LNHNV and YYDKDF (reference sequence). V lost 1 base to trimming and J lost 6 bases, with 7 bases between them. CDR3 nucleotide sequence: TGTGCCACCAGCAGAGGGGGGGGTAATTCACCCCTCCACTTT. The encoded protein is CATSRGGGNSPLHF.

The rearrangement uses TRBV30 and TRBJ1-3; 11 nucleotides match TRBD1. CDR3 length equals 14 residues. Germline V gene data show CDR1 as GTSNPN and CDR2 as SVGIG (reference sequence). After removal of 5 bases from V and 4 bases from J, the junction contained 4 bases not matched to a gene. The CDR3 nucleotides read TGTGCCTGGGGACAGGGGGCCTCAGGAAACACCATATATTTT. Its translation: CAWGQGASGNTIYF.

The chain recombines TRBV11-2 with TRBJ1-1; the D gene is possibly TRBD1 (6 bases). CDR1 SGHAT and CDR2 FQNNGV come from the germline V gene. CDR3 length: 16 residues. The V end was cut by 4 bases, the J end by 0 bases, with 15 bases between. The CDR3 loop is CASSSLTQGMNTEAFF. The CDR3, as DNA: TGTGCCAGCAGCTCCTTAACACAGGGTATGAACACTGAAGCTTTCTTT.

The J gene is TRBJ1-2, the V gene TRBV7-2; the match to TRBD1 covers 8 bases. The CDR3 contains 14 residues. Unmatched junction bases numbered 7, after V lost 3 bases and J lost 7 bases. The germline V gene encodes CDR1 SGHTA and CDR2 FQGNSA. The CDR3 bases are TGTGCCAGCAGCTTTCCTCAGGGGGCGCCTGGCTACACCTTC. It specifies CASSFPQGAPGYTF.

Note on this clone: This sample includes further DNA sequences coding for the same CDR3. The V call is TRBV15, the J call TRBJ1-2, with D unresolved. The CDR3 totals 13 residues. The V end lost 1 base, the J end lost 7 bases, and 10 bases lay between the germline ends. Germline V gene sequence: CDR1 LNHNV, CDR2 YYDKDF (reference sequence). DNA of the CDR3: TGTGCCACCAGCAGAGCGGGAAAAGGTGGCTACACCTTC. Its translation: CATSRAGKGGYTF.

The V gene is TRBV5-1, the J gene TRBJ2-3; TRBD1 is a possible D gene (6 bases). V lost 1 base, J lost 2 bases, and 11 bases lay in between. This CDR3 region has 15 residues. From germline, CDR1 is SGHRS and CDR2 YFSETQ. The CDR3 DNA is TGCGCCAGCAGCTTGCGGACAGCCAACACAGATACGCAGTATTTT. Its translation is CASSLRTANTDTQYF.

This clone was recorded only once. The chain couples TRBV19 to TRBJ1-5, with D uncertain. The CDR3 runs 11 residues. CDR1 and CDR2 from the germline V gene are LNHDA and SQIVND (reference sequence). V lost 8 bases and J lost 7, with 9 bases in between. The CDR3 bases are TGTGCCAGTGGGCGAAACCAGCCCCAGCATTTT. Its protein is CASGRNQPQHF.